This TCR beta chain comes out of a study of blood T cell repertoires in COVID-19. Turning to the study itself: The origin of the acute and convalescent COVID-19 samples was the United States, Italy and Spain. T cells, B-cell-depleted T cells, or PBMCs supplied cDNA or gDNA.

Study processing details: Amplification from reference gene primers served as the basis for estimated nucleated cell counts. TCRdb's table, derived via immunoSEQ multiplex PCR, lists solely in-frame clones and lacks some. The V and J calls and clone size are taken from that table; D and trimming were inferred from the DNA. The sample holds hundreds of thousands of clones, roughly 90% seen once. The sample was peripheral blood. This sequence originates from a woman aged 50 to 60 with active or convalescent COVID-19.

The CDR3 here is CAWRRTAPGKLFF. DNA of the CDR3: TGTGCCTGGAGACGGACAGCGCCTGGGAAACTGTTTTTT. The chain has TRBV30 and TRBJ1-4; possible D gene TRBD1, 6 bases. The V end lost 3 bases, the J end lost 11 bases, and 16 bases lay between the germline ends. Germline V gene data show CDR1 as GTSNPN and CDR2 as SVGIG (reference sequence). There are 13 residues in the CDR3.